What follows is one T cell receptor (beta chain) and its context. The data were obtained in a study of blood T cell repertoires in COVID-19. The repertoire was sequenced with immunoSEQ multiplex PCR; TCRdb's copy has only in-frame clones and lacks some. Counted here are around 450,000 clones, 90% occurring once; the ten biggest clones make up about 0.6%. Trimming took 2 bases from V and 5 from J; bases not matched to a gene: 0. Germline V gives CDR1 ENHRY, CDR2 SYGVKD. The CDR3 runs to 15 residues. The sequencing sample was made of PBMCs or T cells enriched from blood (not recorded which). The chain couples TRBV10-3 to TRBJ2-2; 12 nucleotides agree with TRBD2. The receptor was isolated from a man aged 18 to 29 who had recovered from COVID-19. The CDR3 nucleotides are TGTGCCATCAGTGAGGGACTAGCGGGGACCGGGGAGCTGTTTTTT. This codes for CAISEGLAGTGELFF.